This T cell receptor beta chain was found in a study of vaccination effects on CD4 cells after COVID-19. Cultured cells yielded isolated CD4+ T cells after more than nine days. Every participant took two doses of the BNT162b2 or mRNA-1273 vaccine. CDR1 KGHSH and CDR2 LQKENI come from the germline V gene. Trimming took off 2 bases at V and 3 bases at J, with 10 bases between the two ends. The CDR3 spans 14 residues. A note on this clone: The antigen remains undetermined.

Assay: immunoSEQ multiplex PCR; the TCRdb copy retains only in-frame clones and omits some. The sample has roughly 45,000 clones; around 70% are singletons. The genes are TRBV18 and TRBJ1-1; D call uncertain. The clonotype comes from a human donor who received a COVID-19 vaccine. The material was CD4+ T cells from PBMCs cultured without peptide, obtained after COVID-19 vaccination. CDR3 nucleotides: TGTGCCAGCTCACCATCGACCGGGCACACTGAAGCTTTCTTT. It is translated as CASSPSTGHTEAFF.